What follows are 32 T cell receptor beta chains derived from one specimen sequenced in a study of T-cell memory formation after mild COVID-19. TCRdb reprocessed the 5' RACE reads via MiXCR and lists one record per CDR3 protein. The sample lists some 440,000 distinct CDR3 sequences; roughly 25% were seen once. Sequencing used PBMCs or a T cell subset sorted from them (not recorded which). These receptors all come from an adult woman who had mild COVID-19 (a few samples of this study predate the infection). Cell type and time point are not known.

This chain uses TRBV12-3 or TRBV12-4 with TRBJ2-7, with 8 bases that match TRBD1. V gave up 5 bases and J gave up 6 bases; unmatched junction bases: 6. The CDR3 is 13 amino acids. CDR3 nucleotide sequence: TGTGCCAGCAGTATGGCGACAGGGGCCGAGCAGTACTTC. Its translation is CASSMATGAEQYF.

This clonotype was counted only a few times. This sequence joins TRBV7-3 and TRBJ2-5, with TRBD2 matching over 11 bases. Germline CDR1 SGHTA, CDR2 FQGTGA. This CDR3 is built from 15 residues. V gave up 6 bases and J gave up 5 bases; unmatched junction bases: 8. The CDR3 region has the DNA TGTGCCAGCAGACTTAGCGGGAGGGCCATGGAGACCCAGTACTTC. Its protein is CASRLSGRAMETQYF.

V usage is TRBV12-3 or TRBV12-4 and J usage is TRBJ1-1; D not resolved. Trimming took 7 bases from V and 0 from J, leaving 18 bases between them. The CDR3 length is 16 residues. The CDR3 region has the DNA TGTGCCAGCAACCGCCCGGGTCTGACGATGAACACTGAAGCTTTCTTT. Translated: CASNRPGLTMNTEAFF.

This clonotype has a handful of counts. The chain joins TRBV9 to TRBJ1-4, with 9 bases aligning to TRBD1. V lost 4 bases and J lost 0; bases outside the gene matches: 10. The CDR3 extends over 18 amino acids. Germline assignment: CDR1 SGDLS and CDR2 YYNGEE. DNA of the CDR3: TGTGCCAGCAGCCCCATCGGGACAGGGAGTGCAACTAATGAAAAACTGTTTTTT. Translating it yields CASSPIGTGSATNEKLFF.

The gene calls are TRBV20-1 and TRBJ2-7, with 7 positions matching TRBD1. The V gene's germline CDR1 is DFQATT and CDR2 SNEGSKA (reference sequence). Trimming took 1 base from V and 1 from J; bases not matched to a gene: 10. CDR3 size: 16 residues. The DNA of the CDR3 is TGCAGTGCTAGAGGAGTAGAAAGGGGGCAATCCTACGAGCAGTACTTC. As protein: CSARGVERGQSYEQYF.

Here the CDR3 reads CASNQGLGQGEIAGELFF. Here the CDR3 DNA reads TGTGCCAGCAACCAAGGGTTGGGACAGGGTGAAATCGCCGGGGAGCTGTTTTTT. The rearrangement links TRBV9 to TRBJ2-2; 9 nucleotides agree with TRBD1. There are 18 residues in the CDR3. Germline assignment: CDR1 SGDLS and CDR2 YYNGEE. V lost 6 bases, J lost 6 bases, and 18 bases stayed unmatched.

V usage is TRBV20-1 and J usage is TRBJ2-3, with 15 nucleotides matching TRBD2. Trimming took 0 bases from V and 2 from J; bases not matched to a gene: 12. CDR1 and CDR2 (germline): DFQATT, SNEGSKA (reference sequence). This CDR3 is 20 amino acids long. The CDR3 protein is CSAREPPGTSGRTDTDTQYF. CDR3 nucleotides: TGCAGTGCTAGAGAGCCTCCCGGGACTAGCGGGAGGACTGACACAGATACGCAGTATTTT.

This clonotype was counted between two and nine times. This sequence joins TRBV19 and TRBJ2-7; TRBD1 aligns across 7 bases. The germline V gene has CDR1 LNHDA and CDR2 SQIVND (reference sequence). There are 14 residues in the CDR3. Trimming cost V 5 bases and J 1 base; bases outside gene matches: 5. CDR3 bases: TGTGCCAGTAGTGCGACAGGGTTATCCTACGAGCAGTACTTC. Translation gives CASSATGLSYEQYF.

The V call is TRBV6-2 or TRBV6-3, the J call TRBJ1-1; no firm D call. The CDR3 length is 14 residues. Per germline, CDR1 MNHEY and CDR2 SVGEGT. Trimming removed 2 bases from V and 3 bases from J, with 10 bases in between. In DNA form, the CDR3 reads TGTGCCAGCAGTTACGGAAGTGTGGACACTGAAGCTTTCTTT. Residues: CASSYGSVDTEAFF.

The chain combines TRBV5-6 with TRBJ2-1; tentative D call: TRBD2 (7 bases). This CDR3 is built from 17 residues. V lost 4 bases to trimming and J lost 0 bases, with 17 bases between them. Germline CDR1 and CDR2: SGHDT and YYEEEE. The CDR3 spells CASSEEGGGPSYNEQFF. CDR3 DNA sequence: TGTGCCAGCAGCGAAGAAGGGGGAGGGCCCTCCTACAATGAGCAGTTCTTC.

This clonotype has a count of ten or more. The chain has TRBV7-9 and TRBJ2-7; possibly TRBD1 for D (6 bases). V shed 5 bases and J shed 5 bases, with 16 bases lying between them. This CDR3 contains 14 residues. CDR1 is SEHNR and CDR2 is FQNEAQ in the germline V gene (reference sequence). This CDR3 reads CASSTFTGYHEQYF. In DNA, the CDR3 is TGTGCCAGCAGCACCTTTACAGGGTACCACGAGCAGTACTTC.

This clonotype has only a few counts. The rearrangement links TRBV4-2 to TRBJ2-1, with 7 bases that match TRBD2. The CDR3 spans 16 residues. Germline V gene lookup returns CDR1 LGHNA and CDR2 YNFKEQ. Unmatched junction bases numbered 9, after V lost 4 bases and J lost 3 bases. CDR3 protein: CASSPGWRGSYNEQFF. For the CDR3, the DNA is TGTGCCAGCAGCCCGGGGTGGCGGGGGAGCTACAATGAGCAGTTCTTC.

About this clonotype: Relative to the germline gene, one junction end is altered; a read error may explain this. V and J are TRBV19 and TRBJ2-7, with D uncertain. Germline CDR1 and CDR2: LNHDA and SQIVND (reference sequence). The CDR3 runs to 13 residues. Written as DNA, the CDR3 is TGTGTCAGTAGTAGGTCCATTTCCTACGAGCAGTACTTC. As protein: CVSSRSISYEQYF.

The J gene is TRBJ1-1, the V gene TRBV5-1, with TRBD1 as a possible D gene (5 bases). The CDR3 covers 18 residues. V lost 5 bases to trimming and J lost 0 bases, with 23 bases between them. Germline V lookup: CDR1 SGHRS, CDR2 YFSETQ. CDR3 protein: CASRSQPSGRRMNTEAFF. The DNA for the CDR3 is TGCGCCAGCAGGTCCCAACCCTCGGGGCGGCGAATGAACACTGAAGCTTTCTTT.

This clonotype was detected a few times. The chain recombines TRBV7-9 with TRBJ2-7; D unclear. Trimming took 0 bases from V and 5 from J, leaving 11 bases between them. This CDR3 spans 14 amino acids. The germline V gene encodes CDR1 SEHNR and CDR2 FQNEAQ (reference sequence). This chain's CDR3 is CASSLAEDAHEQYF. The CDR3 DNA reads TGTGCCAGCAGCTTAGCCGAGGACGCCCACGAGCAGTACTTC.

The chain links TRBV29-1 to TRBJ2-1; 13 positions match TRBD2. The length of the CDR3 is 16 residues. From germline, CDR1 is SQVTM and CDR2 ANQGSEA. The V and J ends lost 2 bases and 7 bases, in that order; junction bases with no gene match: 8. CDR3 residues: CSVERTSGGAANEQFF. The CDR3 DNA is TGCAGCGTTGAACGAACTAGCGGGGGGGCCGCGAATGAGCAGTTCTTC.

The V and J genes are TRBV9 and TRBJ2-7; TRBD1 matches at 9 bases. Germline lookup yields CDR1 SGDLS and CDR2 YYNGEE. The CDR3 runs to 15 residues. J gave up 3 bases and V 2 bases, and 6 bases lay outside the gene matches. CDR3 nucleotide sequence: TGTGCCAGCAGCGTCGGCGGGACAGGGTTCTACGAGCAGTACTTC. Its protein is CASSVGGTGFYEQYF.

The chain employs TRBV2 and TRBJ2-1, with TRBD2 identical over 10 bases. The length of the CDR3 is 14 residues. After removal of 3 bases from V and 15 bases from J, the junction contained 11 bases not matched to a gene. Germline assignment: CDR1 SNHLY and CDR2 FYNNEI. The CDR3 bases are TGTGCCAGCAGTGAGGCTAGCGGGAGTAAGGTGCCGTTCTTC. Protein product: CASSEASGSKVPFF.

J is TRBJ2-1 and V is TRBV5-1; D is unclear. Germline CDR1 and CDR2: SGHRS and YFSETQ. V was clipped by 6 bases and J by 5 bases, with 9 bases between them. The CDR3 is made up of 12 amino acids. The CDR3 DNA sequence: TGCGCCAGCAACGTTGAGGACAATGAGCAGTTCTTC. Its translation: CASNVEDNEQFF.

This clonotype occurred a few times. V and J are TRBV5-1 and TRBJ2-1; TRBD2 matches 7 bases. Germline V CDR1 and CDR2: SGHRS, YFSETQ. The CDR3 runs to 17 residues. With V trimmed by 4 bases and J by 2 bases, 12 bases remained unmatched. Written as DNA, the CDR3 is TGCGCCAGCAGCCCAAAAGATGGGGGGGGACCCTACAATGAGCAGTTCTTC. Residues: CASSPKDGGGPYNEQFF.

The chain is built from TRBV6-5 and TRBJ2-3; D is unresolved. V shed 0 bases and J shed 2 bases, with 6 bases lying between them. Looked up from germline, CDR1 is MNHEY and CDR2 is SVGAGI. CDR3 length: 14 amino acids. Here the CDR3 DNA reads TGTGCCAGCAGTTACTCACAGAACACAGATACGCAGTATTTT. Translating gives CASSYSQNTDTQYF.

V usage is TRBV7-6 and J usage is TRBJ2-7; D is possibly TRBD2 (6 bases). The CDR3 runs to 18 residues. Per the germline V gene, CDR1 is SGHVS and CDR2 is FNYEAQ. Trimming stripped 1 base from V and 4 bases from J, with 23 bases between. CDR3 bases: TGTGCCAGCAGCTTAGGGAGGTACGCGGGAATGGCCTCATACGAGCAGTACTTC. This gives the protein CASSLGRYAGMASYEQYF. Looking up the rest from reference TRBV7-6 and TRBJ2-7 gives the full variable domain: GAGVSQSPRYKVTKRGQDVALRCDPISGHVSLYWYRQALGQGPEFLTYFNYEAQQDKSGLPNDRFSAERPEGSISTLTIQRTEQRDSAMYRCASSLGRYAGMASYEQYFGPGTRLTVT.

The V call is TRBV3-1, the J call TRBJ2-7; D unclear. Trimming removed 1 base from V and 3 bases from J, with 19 bases in between. The germline V gene encodes CDR1 LGHDT and CDR2 YNNKEL (reference sequence). The CDR3 extends over 17 amino acids. The CDR3 sequence is CASSQAGSAVHFYEQYF. The CDR3 bases are TGTGCCAGCAGCCAAGCGGGTTCCGCAGTCCACTTCTACGAGCAGTACTTC.

J is TRBJ2-1 and V is TRBV12-3 or TRBV12-4; 12 bases match TRBD2. V was pared by 5 bases and J by 8 bases, with 10 bases of the junction left unmatched. The CDR3 contains 16 residues. The CDR3, as DNA: TGTGCCAGCAGTGCCCGACTAGCGGGAGTGGGTGATGAGCAGTTCTTC. Amino acids: CASSARLAGVGDEQFF.

This clonotype was counted a few times. The chain recombines TRBV6-2 or TRBV6-3 with TRBJ2-4; 8 bases match TRBD2. Germline V gene sequence: CDR1 MNHEY, CDR2 SVGEGT. With V trimmed by 0 bases and J by 0 bases, 7 bases remained unmatched. The CDR3 consists of 18 residues. CDR3 in DNA: TGTGCCAGCAGTTACTCGACAAGCGGGAGCGTAGCCAAAAACATTCAGTACTTC. Translated: CASSYSTSGSVAKNIQYF.

The chain joins TRBV2 to TRBJ2-1, with D uncertain. The V gene lost 10 bases and the J gene lost 7 bases, with 8 bases spanning the gap. Germline CDR1 and CDR2: SNHLY and FYNNEI. The length of the CDR3 is 10 residues. CDR3 nucleotides: TGTGCCATTACGGAGAATGAGCAGTTCTTC. Residues: CAITENEQFF.

The V gene is TRBV18, the J gene TRBJ2-1; 7 nucleotides match TRBD2. The CDR3 has 12 amino acids. The germline V gene encodes CDR1 KGHSH and CDR2 LQKENI. V lost 6 bases, J lost 10 bases, and 6 bases stayed unmatched. The chain's CDR3 is CASSQRGAEQFF. The CDR3 nucleotides read TGTGCCAGCTCCCAGCGGGGAGCGGAGCAGTTCTTC.

The table lists this clonotype with a few counts. The rearrangement joins TRBV5-1 to TRBJ2-7; 7 bases map to TRBD1. V gave up 1 base and J gave up 0 bases; unmatched junction bases: 4. In germline, CDR1 is SGHRS, CDR2 YFSETQ. The CDR3 runs 15 residues. CDR3 in DNA: TGCGCCAGCAGCTTGTCGGGACAGTTCTCCTACGAGCAGTACTTC. It yields the protein CASSLSGQFSYEQYF. The complete variable domain, with remaining parts taken from reference TRBV5-1 and TRBJ2-7, reads KAGVTQTPRYLIKTRGQQVTLSCSPISGHRSVSWYQQTPGQGLQFLFEYFSETQRNKGNFPGRFSGRQFSNSRSEMNVSTLELGDSALYLCASSLSGQFSYEQYFGPGTRLTVT.

This chain uses TRBV5-1 with TRBJ2-3; TRBD2 is a possible D gene (5 bases). V dropped 3 bases and J dropped 0 bases, with 8 bases sitting between them. This CDR3 spans 14 amino acids. Germline values: CDR1 SGHRS, CDR2 YFSETQ. In nucleotides, the CDR3 is TGCGCCAGCAGCTCCGGGGAGAGCACAGATACGCAGTATTTT. This codes for CASSSGESTDTQYF.

CDR3 protein: CASSYSRALTQYF. In nucleotides, the CDR3 is TGTGCCAGCAGTTACTCTCGGGCCCTTACGCAGTATTTT. The rearrangement joins TRBV6-5 to TRBJ2-3; no firm D call. CDR3 size: 13 residues. The germline V and J ends were trimmed by 0 bases and 8 bases, with 9 bases remaining between them. Germline CDR1 reads MNHEY; CDR2 reads SVGAGI.

This clonotype was picked up a small number of times. V and J are TRBV5-1 and TRBJ2-1; 13 bases map to TRBD2. The CDR3 has 15 amino acids. Losses at the gene ends were 2 bases for V and 8 bases for J; bases not matched to a gene: 4. Germline V lookup: CDR1 SGHRS, CDR2 YFSETQ. CDR3 DNA: TGCGCCAGCAGCTTTACTAGCGGGGGGGCCCATGAGCAGTTCTTC. Protein sequence: CASSFTSGGAHEQFF.

This clonotype was found a few times. The chain links TRBV6-5 to TRBJ2-3; D may match TRBD1 or TRBD2 (6 bases each). V was trimmed by 4 bases and J by 0 bases, leaving 11 bases between them. In germline, CDR1 is MNHEY, CDR2 SVGAGI. CDR3 length equals 15 residues. CDR3 sequence: CASSFTGTSTDTQYF. In nucleotides, the CDR3 is TGTGCCAGCAGTTTTACAGGGACTAGCACAGATACGCAGTATTTT.